A single sample gave rise to the 16 T cell receptor beta chains below, sequenced in a study of beta chain features in type 1 diabetes. All of the isolated RNA was reverse transcribed, so expressed TCRB transcripts were sequenced. Clones were sequenced by immunoSEQ multiplex PCR, and TCRdb holds only the in-frame ones, with some missing. The table includes around 400,000 clones, about 15% detected once. Sequenced sample: naive CD4+ T cells from blood. These receptor sequences come from a woman aged 18-29 years in good health.

This clone occurred a few times. V is TRBV15 and J is TRBJ2-3, with D perhaps matching TRBD1 (6 bases). V lost 3 bases, J lost 5 bases, and 12 bases lay in between. Germline V gene sequence: CDR1 LNHNV, CDR2 YYDKDF (reference sequence). This CDR3 comprises 14 residues. The CDR3 bases are TGTGCCACCAGCAGTCACAGGGCCCAAGATACGCAGTATTTT. Amino acids: CATSSHRAQDTQYF.

The sample holds a few counts of this clone. This sequence joins TRBV2 and TRBJ2-7; tentatively, D is TRBD1 (5 bases). This CDR3 is 13 amino acids long. The germline V gene has CDR1 SNHLY and CDR2 FYNNEI. V dropped 4 bases and J dropped 3 bases, with 10 bases sitting between them. CDR3 sequence reads: CASSADTYYEQYF. The CDR3, as DNA: TGTGCCAGCAGTGCGGACACGTACTACGAGCAGTACTTC. The full variable domain, with the rest looked up from reference TRBV2 and TRBJ2-7, is EPEVTQTPSHQVTQMGQEVILRCVPISNHLYFYWYRQILGQKVEFLVSFYNNEISEKSEIFDDQFSVERPDGSNFTLKIRSTKLEDSAMYFCASSADTYYEQYFGPGTRLTVT.

V and J are TRBV30 and TRBJ2-3, with D hard to call. V shed 2 bases and J shed 3 bases, with 9 bases lying between them. This CDR3 contains 13 residues. Germline assignment: CDR1 GTSNPN and CDR2 SVGIG (reference sequence). The CDR3 is CAWSTSVTDTQYF. CDR3 nucleotides: TGTGCCTGGAGTACGTCAGTTACAGATACGCAGTATTTT.

Comment on this clone: Germline and junction disagree at one end, which may indicate a read error. This chain joins TRBV20-1 and TRBJ1-5, with D unresolved. The CDR3 length is 11 residues. Germline V lookup: CDR1 DFQATT, CDR2 SNEGSKA (reference sequence). The CDR3 here is CSARGPQAQHF. The CDR3 DNA reads TGCAGTGCTAGAGGGCCTCAGGCCCAGCATTTT.

J is TRBJ1-2 and V is TRBV6-5; 8 bases align to TRBD1. After removal of 4 bases from V and 7 bases from J, the junction contained 5 bases not matched to a gene. CDR1 is MNHEY and CDR2 is SVGAGI in the germline V gene. The CDR3 consists of 13 residues. In DNA form, the CDR3 reads TGTGCCAGCAGTTCGGACAGGGCGGGTGGCTACACCTTC. Its protein is CASSSDRAGGYTF.

The chain joins TRBV4-3 to TRBJ2-3; 10 nucleotides agree with TRBD2. Per the germline V gene, CDR1 is LGHNA and CDR2 is YSLEER. This CDR3 is built from 16 residues. J was trimmed by 4 bases and V by 0 bases; bases with no gene match: 4. The CDR3 region has the DNA TGCGCCAGCAGCCAAGATCCTAGCGGGAGCTCAGATACGCAGTATTTT. Protein: CASSQDPSGSSDTQYF.

This clone was picked up a small number of times. V gene TRBV28 combines with J gene TRBJ2-3; D uncertain. From germline, CDR1 is MDHEN and CDR2 SYDVKM. Trimming stripped 7 bases from V and 0 bases from J, with 14 bases between. The CDR3 consists of 15 residues. CDR3 amino acids: CASTPGSLSTDTQYF. The CDR3 nucleotides read TGTGCCAGCACTCCTGGTAGCCTCAGCACAGATACGCAGTATTTT.

This clone was counted between two and nine times. The chain employs TRBV11-2 and TRBJ2-5; TRBD1 is a possible D gene (6 bases). CDR1 SGHAT and CDR2 FQNNGV come from the germline V gene. This CDR3 is 15 amino acids long. V lost 3 bases, J lost 4 bases, and 15 bases lay in between. For the CDR3, the DNA is TGTGCCAGCAGCTTTTTACAGGGATCGGGAGAGACCCAGTACTTC. It specifies CASSFLQGSGETQYF.

This clone appeared a few times. The V gene is TRBV29-1, the J gene TRBJ1-1, with TRBD1 as a possible D gene (5 bases). From germline, CDR1 is SQVTM and CDR2 ANQGSEA. V was pared by 3 bases and J by 5 bases, with 19 bases between. The CDR3 has 15 amino acids. The CDR3 DNA is TGCAGCGTTGATGGCCTTTCAGGGATCGGAACTGAAGCTTTCTTT. The encoded protein is CSVDGLSGIGTEAFF.

This clone has just a few counts. J is TRBJ1-2 and V is TRBV7-9, with TRBD1 matching 7 bases. Germline CDR1 and CDR2: SEHNR and FQNEAQ (reference sequence). This CDR3 is built from 14 residues. V gave up 1 base and J gave up 8 bases; unmatched junction bases: 7. The CDR3 here is CASSLGPDRAGYTF. The CDR3, as DNA: TGTGCCAGCAGCTTAGGTCCAGACAGGGCGGGCTACACCTTC. Drawing the rest from reference TRBV7-9 and TRBJ1-2, the complete variable domain is DTGVSQNPRHKITKRGQNVTFRCDPISEHNRLYWYRQTLGQGPEFLTYFQNEAQLEKSRLLSDRFSAERPKGSFSTLEIQRTEQGDSAMYLCASSLGPDRAGYTFGSGTRLTVV.

The chain uses TRBV28 and TRBJ2-2; perhaps TRBD2 as D (7 bases). The CDR3 spans 16 residues. V lost 0 bases to trimming and J lost 2 bases, with 10 bases between them. The V gene's germline CDR1 is MDHEN and CDR2 SYDVKM. CDR3 loop: CASSLWRGPNTGELFF. CDR3 nucleotides: TGTGCCAGCAGTTTATGGCGGGGGCCCAACACCGGGGAGCTGTTTTTT.

The chain has TRBV30 and TRBJ1-4, with D possibly being TRBD1 (6 bases). Trimming pared 2 bases from V and 4 bases from J, leaving 14 bases between. CDR1 is GTSNPN and CDR2 is SVGIG in the germline V gene (reference sequence). The CDR3 totals 15 residues. CDR3 sequence (DNA): TGTGCCTGGAGTCTCTCGGGACACCTTAATGAAAAACTGTTTTTT. Translation gives CAWSLSGHLNEKLFF.

This clone was found a few times. The V call is TRBV18, the J call TRBJ2-2, with D possibly TRBD1 on 5 matching bases. There are 18 residues in the CDR3. The ends were cut back, 3 bases at V and 4 bases at J, with 21 bases in the middle. The germline gives CDR1 KGHSH, CDR2 LQKENI. CDR3 DNA: TGTGCCAGCTCACCGGGATTCGGACACGGCCCTTCCACCGGGGAGCTGTTTTTT. Protein sequence: CASSPGFGHGPSTGELFF. The full variable domain, in which reference TRBV18 and TRBJ2-2 provide the parts outside the CDR3, is NAGVMQNPRHLVRRRGQEARLRCSPMKGHSHVYWYRQLPEEGLKFMVYLQKENIIDESGMPKERFSAEFPKEGPSILRIQQVVRGDSAAYFCASSPGFGHGPSTGELFFGEGSRLTVL.

This clone was recorded a few times. In the same sample, other DNA sequences code for this CDR3. The V and J genes are TRBV5-4 and TRBJ2-1, with TRBD2 identical over 10 bases. Germline CDR1 reads SGHNT; CDR2 reads YYREEE (reference sequence). V lost 2 bases and J lost 4; bases outside the gene matches: 3. The CDR3 totals 15 residues. The CDR3 bases are TGTGCCAGCAGCTTAGGGACTAGCGCTTACAATGAGCAGTTCTTC. Its protein is CASSLGTSAYNEQFF.

This clone turned up a few times. The chain carries TRBV29-1 and TRBJ2-1; TRBD2 aligns across 10 bases. This CDR3 spans 13 amino acids. The germline V gene encodes CDR1 SQVTM and CDR2 ANQGSEA. The DNA for the CDR3 is TGCGCCACCGGGACTAGCGCCTACAATGAGCAGTTCTTC. The encoded protein is CATGTSAYNEQFF.

V usage is TRBV7-9 and J usage is TRBJ2-7; TRBD2 aligns across 7 bases. Germline lookup yields CDR1 SEHNR and CDR2 FQNEAQ (reference sequence). V shed 3 bases and J 0 bases; nucleotides not matched to a gene: 8. The CDR3 is 16 amino acids. CDR3 loop: CASSLNGLVSSYEQYF. DNA for the CDR3: TGTGCCAGCAGCTTGAATGGACTAGTAAGCTCCTACGAGCAGTACTTC.